A single sample is the source of the 8 T cell receptor beta chains below, sequenced in a study of human T cells and chemical hapten exposure. The sample's time point: patch test 1, 2 weeks after DPC sensitization. Noted treatment: therapeutic diphenylcyclopropenone sensitization with weekly scalp DPC. Total RNA came from unfractionated whole blood. TCRdb recomputed calls from the RACE reads with MiXCR, one row per CDR3 protein. Of about 34,000 distinct CDR3 sequences listed, 5% to 8% are singletons. This sample comprised whole blood, obtained in connection with sensitization to the hapten diphenylcyclopropenone (DPC). Receptors originate from a woman aged 30 to 39 with alopecia areata. Some clones in this sample may be carry-over from other donors' samples.

The J gene is TRBJ1-2, the V gene TRBV2, with D perhaps TRBD1 (5 bases). The ends were cut back, 1 base at V and 4 bases at J, with 10 bases in the middle. The germline V gene has CDR1 SNHLY and CDR2 FYNNEI. CDR3 length: 14 residues. DNA of the CDR3: TGTGCCAGCAGTGAAGTGTCTGGGACCTATGGCTACACCTTC. Its translation is CASSEVSGTYGYTF.

This clonotype was seen ten or more times. V and J are TRBV24-1 and TRBJ2-3; D gene unclear. Trimming removed 3 bases from V and 5 bases from J, with 8 bases in between. Germline CDR1 KGHDR, CDR2 SFDVKD. The CDR3 is 13 residues long. The CDR3 nucleotides are TGTGCCACCAGTGATCCACCCATAGATACGCAGTATTTT. Amino acids: CATSDPPIDTQYF.

This clonotype was seen a few times. The V call is TRBV28, the J call TRBJ1-1; maybe TRBD1 (5 bases). Germline V gene lookup returns CDR1 MDHEN and CDR2 SYDVKM. Deletions cut 7 bases from V and 7 bases from J, with 13 bases between. CDR3 length: 12 amino acids. Here the CDR3 DNA reads TGTGCCAGCACCAATATCCAGGGTGAAGCTTTCTTT. Translated, it gives CASTNIQGEAFF.

This clonotype showed up many times. V and J are TRBV7-2 and TRBJ1-1; 7 bases line up with TRBD1. This CDR3 spans 12 amino acids. The germline V gene has CDR1 SGHTA and CDR2 FQGNSA. Trimming at V came to 5 bases and at J to 7 bases, leaving 4 bases not matched to a gene. In DNA form, the CDR3 reads TGTGCCAGCAGCCTGGACAGGTTTGAAGCTTTCTTT. As protein: CASSLDRFEAFF.

This clonotype occurred a few times. The V gene is TRBV2, the J gene TRBJ1-2; TRBD1 agrees at 7 bases. J gave up 4 bases and V 6 bases, and 11 bases lay outside the gene matches. The CDR3 loop spans 15 amino acids. Germline CDR1 reads SNHLY; CDR2 reads FYNNEI. CDR3 loop: CASSGGVGGFYGYTF. The CDR3 region has the DNA TGTGCCAGCAGCGGCGGTGTAGGGGGCTTCTATGGCTACACCTTC.

This clonotype was counted many times. J is TRBJ2-3 and V is TRBV7-2; perhaps TRBD2 as D (5 bases). Germline V lookup: CDR1 SGHTA, CDR2 FQGNSA. Trimming left V 4 bases short and J 0 bases short, with 14 bases between. This CDR3 is built from 16 residues. The CDR3 coding sequence is TGTGCCAGCAGCTGGCCGTACGGGGAAAGCACAGATACGCAGTATTTT. It is translated as CASSWPYGESTDTQYF.

At least ten counts were recorded for this clonotype. V gene TRBV12-3 or TRBV12-4 combines with J gene TRBJ1-1, with unresolved D. The CDR3 totals 14 residues. The ends were cut back, 7 bases at V and 6 bases at J, with 18 bases in the middle. The CDR3 sequence is CASTFAERSSEAFF. CDR3 DNA: TGTGCCAGCACCTTTGCAGAGAGATCGTCTGAAGCTTTCTTT.

The chain has TRBV11-2 and TRBJ2-3, with TRBD1 matching over 8 bases. CDR1 and CDR2 from the germline V gene are SGHAT and FQNNGV. The CDR3 is made up of 15 amino acids. Germline trimming cut 6 bases from V and 2 bases from J; bases unmatched to any gene: 7. The CDR3, as DNA: TGTGCCAGCAGTCCTACAGGGGGTTCCACAGATACGCAGTATTTT. This encodes CASSPTGGSTDTQYF.